This T cell receptor (beta chain) was sequenced for a study of cytomegalovirus exposure and HLA in healthy donors. Across the whole study: For the approximately 430 genotyped donors, 65% to 90% fell within the Caucasian-associated ancestry cluster.

13 Jbeta primers and 60 Vbeta primers were used for the PCR. TCRdb's copy holds only in-frame clones and misses some; the assay was immunoSEQ multiplex PCR. Among 170,000 or so clones listed, just under 80% were seen once. Study-wide findings and caveats: In an earlier analysis, in under 700 donors, most V segments appeared productive either ~87% or ~30% of the time.

A word on this clone: Its antigen is still unknown.

Germline CDR1 and CDR2: ENHRY and SYGVKD. The trim removed 3 bases at V and 0 bases at J, leaving 5 bases unmatched. The CDR3 sequence is 15 residues long. The specimen was PBMCs. The V gene is TRBV10-3, the J gene TRBJ2-7, with 7 bases lining up with TRBD2. The receptor was isolated from a woman between 50 and 59 years old in good health and CMV-seropositive. Here the CDR3 reads CAISETGTNSYEQYF. DNA for the CDR3: TGTGCCATCAGTGAAACCGGGACTAACTCCTACGAGCAGTACTTC.